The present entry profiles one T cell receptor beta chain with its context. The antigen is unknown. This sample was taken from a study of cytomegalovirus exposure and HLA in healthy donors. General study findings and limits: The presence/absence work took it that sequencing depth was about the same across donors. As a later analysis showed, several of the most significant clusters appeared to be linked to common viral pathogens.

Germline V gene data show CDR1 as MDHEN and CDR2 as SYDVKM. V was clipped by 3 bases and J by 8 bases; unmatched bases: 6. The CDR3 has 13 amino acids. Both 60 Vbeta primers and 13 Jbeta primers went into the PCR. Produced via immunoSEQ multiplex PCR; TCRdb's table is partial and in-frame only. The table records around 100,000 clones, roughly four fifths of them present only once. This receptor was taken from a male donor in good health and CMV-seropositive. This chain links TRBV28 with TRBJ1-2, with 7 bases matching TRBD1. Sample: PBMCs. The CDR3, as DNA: TGTGCCAGCAGTTTCAGACAGGGAGGCGGCTACACCTTC. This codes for CASSFRQGGGYTF.